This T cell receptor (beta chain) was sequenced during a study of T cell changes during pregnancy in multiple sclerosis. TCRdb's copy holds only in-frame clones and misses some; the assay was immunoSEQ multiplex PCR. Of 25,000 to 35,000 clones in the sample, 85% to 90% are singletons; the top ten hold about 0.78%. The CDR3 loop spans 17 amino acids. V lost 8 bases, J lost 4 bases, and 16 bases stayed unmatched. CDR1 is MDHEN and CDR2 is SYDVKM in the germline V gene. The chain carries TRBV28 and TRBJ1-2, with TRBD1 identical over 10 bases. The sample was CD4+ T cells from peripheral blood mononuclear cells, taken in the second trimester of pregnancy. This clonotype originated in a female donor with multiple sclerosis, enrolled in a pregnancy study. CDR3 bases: TGTGCCAGCGAATCAGCGACAGGGGGCGCAGTCGGCTATGGCTACACCTTC. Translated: CASESATGGAVGYGYTF.